Presented here are 30 T cell receptor beta chains from one specimen sequenced in a study of tumor and adjacent non-tumor tissue in lung cancer (dated by TCRdb to 2016 to 2019). Library preparation used multiplex PCR. Reads for this sample came from an Illumina HiSeq 2500. TCRbeta libraries were constructed through three rounds of nested PCR with primers (Table S4) according to protocols modified from ARM-PCR. The public sequencing data were trimmed at Q25 with fastp and processed into clonotypes with MiXCR by TCRdb, which kept only in-frame beta chains. Every distinct CDR3 protein forms one entry, paired with its most common genes and DNA. For this sample the table gives about 80,000 distinct CDR3 sequences, of which roughly 80% were detected only once. The ten largest account for 13% of the sample. RNA was extracted from bulk unsorted tissue and checked for quality with a NanoDrop ND-1000 and an Agilent 2100.

Sequenced material: lung tumor tissue. These receptors were obtained from a woman in her fifties or sixties with non-small cell lung cancer.

Details on this clonotype: A read error may produce the germline difference seen at one junction end. V gene TRBV11-2 combines with J gene TRBJ2-3, with D tentatively TRBD1 or TRBD2 (5 bases each). The CDR3 sequence is 17 residues long. Germline CDR1 SGHAT, CDR2 FQNNGV. CDR3: CARSLDKGLASTGMQYF. The CDR3 DNA is TGTGCCAGAAGCTTAGATAAGGGGCTAGCCTCCACAGGTATGCAGTATTTT.

V usage is TRBV5-4 and J usage is TRBJ2-2, with unresolved D. Germline V gene lookup returns CDR1 SGHNT and CDR2 YYREEE (reference sequence). The V and J ends lost 3 bases and 7 bases respectively, with 7 bases between them. This CDR3 is built from 12 residues. The CDR3 here is CASSSVDGELFF. In DNA, the CDR3 is TGTGCCAGCAGCTCTGTGGACGGGGAGCTGTTTTTT.

Of note for this clonotype: The conserved phenylalanine or tryptophan is not found at the CDR3 terminus, so this likely reflects a read error. V usage is TRBV6-6 and J usage is TRBJ2-1, with no clear D. From germline, CDR1 is MNHNY and CDR2 SVGAGI (reference sequence). Trimming pared 11 bases from V and 5 bases from J, leaving 19 bases between. This CDR3 has 14 residues. The DNA for the CDR3 is TGTGCCTGTAGTTACTCTCGGCAGAACAATGAGCAGTTCCTC. This gives the protein CACSYSRQNNEQFL.

This clonotype was found many times. This chain uses TRBV28 with TRBJ1-1, with 7 positions matching TRBD1. With 5 bases clipped from V and 7 bases from J, the junction kept 7 bases outside the gene matches. This CDR3 region has 13 residues. CDR1 and CDR2 from the germline V gene are MDHEN and SYDVKM. The CDR3 bases are TGTGCCAGCAGTCACCGAGGACAGGTTGAAGCTTTCTTT. Translated: CASSHRGQVEAFF.

Worth noting for this clonotype: The junction departs from the called germline gene at one end, perhaps through a read error. The gene calls are TRBV20-1 and TRBJ2-1, with D maybe TRBD2 (5 bases). The CDR3 runs to 15 residues. Per the germline V gene, CDR1 is DFQATT and CDR2 is SNEGSKA (reference sequence). CDR3 protein: CNASSSVRNGYEQFF. The CDR3 nucleotides read TGCAATGCTAGTAGTAGCGTACGGAATGGCTATGAGCAGTTCTTC.

The chain couples TRBV10-3 to TRBJ1-1, with 8 positions matching TRBD1. Germline V lookup: CDR1 ENHRY, CDR2 SYGVKD. The ends lost 5 bases at V and 1 base at J; junction bases unmatched: 6. The CDR3 totals 15 residues. CDR3 DNA sequence: TGTGCCATCAGTACTCCGGGACAGGAGAACACTGAAGCTTTCTTT. Its protein product is CAISTPGQENTEAFF.

As regards this clonotype: It may be a read error: a sequence one base away is much more abundant. Here the CDR3 omits its conserved ending phenylalanine or tryptophan, so a read error is the likely source. The chain uses TRBV12-3 or TRBV12-4 and TRBJ2-3, with D uncertain. With 6 bases removed from V and 3 bases from J, the gap between germline ends came to 4 bases. This CDR3 spans 11 amino acids. The CDR3 DNA sequence: TGTGCCAGCAGCCAAACAGATACGCAGTATCTT. Its protein is CASSQTDTQYL.

The V call is TRBV6-2 or TRBV6-3, the J call TRBJ1-3, with no clear D. The CDR3 is 14 residues long. CDR1 and CDR2 (germline): MNHEY, SVGEGT. The germline V and J ends were trimmed by 6 bases and 1 base, with 10 bases remaining between them. This CDR3 reads CASRSWSSGNTIYF. The DNA for the CDR3 is TGTGCCAGCAGATCCTGGAGTTCTGGAAACACCATATATTTT.

Turning to this clonotype: A read error may produce the germline difference seen at one junction end. V is TRBV10-3 and J is TRBJ2-2; D possibly matches TRBD1 or TRBD2 (5 bases each). There are 14 residues in the CDR3. Looked up from germline, CDR1 is ENHRY and CDR2 is SYGVKD. CDR3 in DNA: TGTGCCATCAGTGAGTCCGGGGAGACCAGGGAGCTCTTTTTT. Translated, it gives CAISESGETRELFF.

As concerns this clonotype: The CDR3 does not end in the conserved phenylalanine or tryptophan, so this is likely a read error. The chain employs TRBV7-3 and TRBJ2-3; 9 bases map to TRBD2. Trimming took 1 base from V and 0 from J; bases not matched to a gene: 14. CDR3 length: 20 residues. The germline V gene has CDR1 SGHTA and CDR2 FQGTGA. CDR3 amino acids: CASSLNPLAGLSSSTDTQYC. The CDR3 DNA follows: TGTGCCAGCAGCTTAAACCCGCTAGCGGGGCTATCGTCTAGCACAGATACGCAGTATTGT.

This clonotype has a single count. The chain uses TRBV28 and TRBJ2-6; TRBD1 matches at 7 bases. The germline V gene encodes CDR1 MDHEN and CDR2 SYDVKM. This CDR3 has 15 amino acids. The V gene end was trimmed by 10 bases and the J gene end by 2 bases; junction bases not matched to a gene: 8. CDR3 sequence reads: CATRTTGAGANVLTF. In DNA form, the CDR3 reads TGTGCCACTAGGACAACAGGGGCTGGGGCCAACGTCCTGACTTTC.

About this clonotype itself: Its ends do not fully match the called genes, so a read error is possible. V gene TRBV5-1 combines with J gene TRBJ1-4, with 12 bases fitting TRBD1. The CDR3 has 17 amino acids. The germline V gene encodes CDR1 SGHRS and CDR2 YFSETQ. The CDR3 spells CASSWGQGAKTNEKLFF. CDR3 coding DNA: TGCGCCAGTAGCTGGGGACAGGGGGCTAAAACTAATGAAAAACTGTTTTTT.

The sample holds many counts of this clonotype. The rearrangement joins TRBV6-1 to TRBJ2-7; D perhaps matches TRBD1 (5 bases). Germline V CDR1 and CDR2: MNHNS, SASEGT. Trimming cost V 5 bases and J 6 bases, with 17 bases left between them. This CDR3 contains 14 residues. CDR3 sequence reads: CASSISQGRREQYF. The CDR3 nucleotides are TGTGCCAGCAGTATCAGTCAGGGCCGGCGCGAGCAGTACTTC.

In regard to this clonotype: A much larger clone is a single base away; this may be a read error. The V and J genes are TRBV5-4 and TRBJ2-7, with unresolved D. This CDR3 contains 12 residues. The germline CDR1 and CDR2 sequences are SGHNT and YYREEE (reference sequence). The CDR3 loop is CASNLDFYEQYF. The DNA of the CDR3 is TGTGCCAGCAACTTGGATTTCTACGAGCAGTACTTC.

About this clonotype itself: One junction end does not reproduce the germline sequence, and a read error may be involved. The chain joins TRBV20-1 to TRBJ2-1; D is unresolved. This CDR3 comprises 16 residues. The germline V gene has CDR1 DFQATT and CDR2 SNEGSKA (reference sequence). The CDR3 reads CSAPSGRSSSYNEHFF. The CDR3 nucleotides are TGCAGTGCTCCCAGTGGGCGGTCGAGCTCCTACAACGAGCATTTCTTC.

In the case of this clonotype: The CDR3 does not close with the conserved phenylalanine or tryptophan, likely indicating a read error. The chain joins TRBV11-2 to TRBJ2-1, with a weak D call TRBD2 (7 bases). The length of the CDR3 is 15 residues. Germline V lookup: CDR1 SGHAT, CDR2 FQNNGV. CDR3 protein: CTCNKGGGGYNEQFS. The CDR3 DNA reads as TGTACCTGCAACAAAGGGGGAGGGGGATACAATGAGCAGTTCTCC.

About this clonotype: The junction does not match germline at one end; this may be a read error. The chain carries TRBV20-1 and TRBJ1-5; a possible D gene is TRBD1 (6 bases). There are 14 residues in the CDR3. Germline loops: CDR1 DFQATT, CDR2 SNEGSKA (reference sequence). DNA for the CDR3: TGCAGTGCTCAAAGACTCCAGGGGAATCAACCCCAGCATTTT. Its protein product is CSAQRLQGNQPQHF.

About this clonotype itself: The DNA is left out, because the CDR3 cannot be placed on it with certainty; the CDR3 is given as TCRdb lists it. This chain joins TRBV29-1 and TRBJ2-1. The CDR3 is 11 amino acids long, termini counted. From germline, CDR1 is SQVTM and CDR2 ANQGSEA. This CDR3 reads CSVGVGNGHFF.

This clonotype has a single count. Given the absence of the conserved phenylalanine or tryptophan at the CDR3 end, a read error is likely. CDR3 loop: CASSLLTGGCEQYL. The CDR3 DNA reads TGTGCCAGCAGCTTACTAACGGGAGGGTGCGAGCAGTACCTC. The rearrangement links TRBV11-2 to TRBJ2-7, with TRBD2 identical over 8 bases. CDR1 and CDR2 (germline): SGHAT, FQNNGV. The CDR3 has 14 amino acids. Losses at the gene ends were 2 bases for V and 6 bases for J; bases not matched to a gene: 6.

The sample holds a few counts of this clonotype. A read error may account for a junction end that differs from germline. This rearrangement joins TRBV6-2 or TRBV6-3 to TRBJ2-2; D gene ambiguous. Germline-derived CDR1 and CDR2 are MNHEY and SVGEGT. This CDR3 comprises 14 residues. The CDR3 DNA sequence: TGTACCAGTATCTACCCCGCCGGGACCGGGGAGCTGTTTTTT. Protein sequence: CTSIYPAGTGELFF.

Details on this clonotype: A much larger clone differs by one base, so this may be a read error. This chain uses TRBV5-1 with TRBJ1-4, with D perhaps matching TRBD1 (6 bases). The germline V gene has CDR1 SGHRS and CDR2 YFSETQ. V lost 2 bases to trimming and J lost 2 bases, with 13 bases between them. CDR3 size: 16 residues. The DNA for the CDR3 is TGCGCCAGCAGCTTCACAGGGACGTCGACTAATGAAAAACTGTTTTTT. Encoded protein: CASSFTGTSTNEKLFF.

The V call is TRBV11-2, the J call TRBJ2-7; D is uncertain. This CDR3 region has 15 residues. CDR1 and CDR2 from the germline V gene are SGHAT and FQNNGV. CDR3 coding DNA: TGTAACAGCAGCTTATCTCCGACTCCCTCCTACGAGCAGTACTTC. It specifies CNSSLSPTPSYEQYF.

On this clonotype: Likely a read error: the CDR3 ends without its conserved phenylalanine or tryptophan. The rearrangement links TRBV7-9 to TRBJ1-1, with TRBD1 identical over 7 bases. The CDR3 sequence is 15 residues long. The germline V gene has CDR1 SEHNR and CDR2 FQNEAQ (reference sequence). CDR3 sequence reads: CAISPRGGGMAEAFY. CDR3 DNA: TGTGCCATCAGCCCGAGAGGGGGCGGTATGGCTGAAGCTTTCTAT.

With regard to this clonotype: Since a much larger clone is just one base distant, this may be a read error. This chain uses TRBV20-1 with TRBJ2-3; TRBD2 matches 7 bases. The CDR3 has 17 amino acids. Per the germline V gene, CDR1 is DFQATT and CDR2 is SNEGSKA (reference sequence). The J segment lost 0 bases and the V segment lost 6 bases, leaving 15 bases of the junction unmatched. The CDR3: CSAKSLRESGSTDTQYF. CDR3 nucleotides: TGCAGTGCCAAGAGTCTGCGGGAGTCCGGAAGCACAGATACGCAGTATTTT.

The V and J genes are TRBV29-1 and TRBJ2-2; D perhaps matches TRBD2 (5 bases). The CDR3 extends over 15 amino acids. In germline, CDR1 is SQVTM, CDR2 ANQGSEA. In nucleotides, the CDR3 is TGCAGTCTGCGTTGTGCGGAAGGGAGCACCGGGGAGCTGTTTTTT. It yields the protein CSLRCAEGSTGELFF.

In the case of this clonotype: It is likely a read error, because the conserved phenylalanine at the end of the CDR3 is missing. This chain links TRBV6-5 with TRBJ1-1; the D is unclear. This CDR3 region has 13 residues. Per the germline V gene, CDR1 is MNHEY and CDR2 is SVGAGI. Trimming left V 2 bases short and J 6 bases short, with 10 bases between. CDR3 sequence (DNA): TGTGCCAGCAGTTACCGGGAATACTCTGAAGCTTTCTAT. Protein product: CASSYREYSEAFY.

This clonotype is medium-sized in the sample. V usage is TRBV29-1 and J usage is TRBJ2-2; D possibly corresponds to TRBD1 (5 bases). V was pared by 5 bases and J by 3 bases, with 13 bases between. CDR3 length equals 14 residues. Germline CDR1 and CDR2: SQVTM and ANQGSEA. This CDR3 reads CSVSDKAHTGELFF. The CDR3 bases are TGCAGCGTTTCGGACAAGGCGCACACCGGGGAGCTGTTTTTT.

With regard to this clonotype: The junction and the germline gene differ at one end; a read error may be behind it. This chain links TRBV11-2 with TRBJ1-4; 8 bases line up with TRBD1. The CDR3 has 15 residues. Germline V gene sequence: CDR1 SGHAT, CDR2 FQNNGV. The CDR3 here is CANSPRQGTDVKLFF. Written as DNA, the CDR3 is TGTGCCAACAGCCCACGACAGGGGACGGATGTAAAACTGTTTTTT. Using reference TRBV11-2 and TRBJ1-4 for the parts outside the CDR3, the full variable domain is EAGVAQSPRYKIIEKRQSVAFWCNPISGHATLYWYQQILGQGPKLLIQFQNNGVVDDSQLPKDRFSAERLKGVDSTLKIQPAKLEDSAVYLCANSPRQGTDVKLFFGSGTQLSVL.

CDR3 region: CATSDPANRLAGEITGYLFF. The CDR3 DNA follows: TGTGCCACCAGTGATCCCGCCAACCGACTAGCGGGAGAGATCACCGGGTACCTGTTTTTT. The genes are TRBV24-1 and TRBJ2-2; 12 bases line up with TRBD2. The V segment lost 3 bases and the J segment 14 bases; nucleotides outside the gene matches: 24. Germline assignment: CDR1 KGHDR and CDR2 SFDVKD. The CDR3 length is 20 residues.

Concerning this clonotype: This is likely a read error, given that the CDR3 carries no conserved phenylalanine or tryptophan at its end. The rearrangement links TRBV10-3 to TRBJ2-7, with a tentative D call TRBD1 (7 bases). CDR3 length: 12 amino acids. Trimming stripped 8 bases from V and 6 bases from J, with 14 bases between. CDR1 and CDR2 from the germline V gene are ENHRY and SYGVKD. CDR3 nucleotide sequence: TGTGCCATCGCAGGGGGGATCTGCGAGCAGTACTCC. This translates into CAIAGGICEQYS.